Each of the 30 T cell receptor beta chains below was sequenced from the same sample in a study of T-cell reconstitution after alpha-beta-depleted transplantation in children. Using unique molecular identifiers, the investigators prepared the TCRbeta library. TCRdb re-called the PCR reads with MiXCR, one entry per CDR3 protein. The sample lists just under 250,000 distinct CDR3 sequences, roughly 24% occurring once. Sequencing used PBMCs, obtained before TCRalphabeta/CD19-depleted stem cell transplant. All receptors derive from a girl aged 2-10 years with Fanconi anemia, due to receive a stem cell transplant.

This clonotype was seen many times. The chain carries TRBV12-3 or TRBV12-4 and TRBJ1-6, with D uncertain. The germline V and J ends were trimmed by 3 bases and 7 bases, with 10 bases remaining between them. This CDR3 comprises 14 residues. CDR3 in amino acids: CASSLKEGNSPLHF. Written as DNA, the CDR3 is TGTGCCAGCAGTTTGAAGGAGGGAAATTCACCCCTCCACTTT.

This clonotype was observed a few times. DNA of the CDR3: TGCAGTGCCGCGTGGAGGGTAGGCACAGATACGCAGTATTTT. Its translation: CSAAWRVGTDTQYF. This chain connects TRBV20-1 to TRBJ2-3; weak D call: TRBD2 (6 bases). In germline, CDR1 is DFQATT, CDR2 SNEGSKA (reference sequence). Trimming removed 6 bases at V and 1 base at J, with 14 bases between. This CDR3 is built from 14 residues.

The sample holds a few counts of this clonotype. V is TRBV20-1 and J is TRBJ1-1, with D unclear. Trimming removed 6 bases at V and 8 bases at J, with 10 bases between. The germline gives CDR1 DFQATT, CDR2 SNEGSKA (reference sequence). This CDR3 has 10 amino acids. The CDR3 sequence: CSATTKEAFF. Here the CDR3 DNA reads TGCAGTGCGACGACCAAGGAAGCTTTCTTT.

The rearrangement links TRBV7-8 to TRBJ2-1; perhaps TRBD2 as D (6 bases). V was cut by 2 bases and J by 7 bases, with 15 bases left in between. Germline V gene data show CDR1 as SGHVS and CDR2 as FQNEAQ. The CDR3 spans 15 residues. CDR3 sequence (DNA): TGTGCCAGCAGCTTATCGGGGGTCAAGGGGAATGAGCAGTTCTTC. Translation gives CASSLSGVKGNEQFF.

The J gene is TRBJ2-3, the V gene TRBV6-6; TRBD1 matches 7 bases. Germline V gives CDR1 MNHNY, CDR2 SVGAGI (reference sequence). This CDR3 has 15 amino acids. V lost 6 bases and J lost 4; bases outside the gene matches: 10. CDR3 amino acids: CASRATGAVADTQYF. CDR3 DNA: TGTGCCAGCAGAGCCACAGGGGCGGTTGCAGATACGCAGTATTTT.

In this sample, this clonotype turned up many times. This chain links TRBV19 with TRBJ1-1; D uncertain. CDR1 and CDR2 from the germline V gene are LNHDA and SQIVND (reference sequence). V dropped 3 bases and J dropped 0 bases, with 8 bases sitting between them. The CDR3 consists of 14 residues. The CDR3 DNA follows: TGTGCCAGTAGTATTGGGGTTTTGAACACTGAAGCTTTCTTT. Protein sequence: CASSIGVLNTEAFF.

In its sample, this clonotype was seen many times. The V and J genes are TRBV20-1 and TRBJ2-3; 7 positions match TRBD2. Trimming cost V 0 bases and J 5 bases; bases outside gene matches: 8. The germline CDR1 and CDR2 sequences are DFQATT and SNEGSKA (reference sequence). The CDR3 contains 15 residues. The CDR3, as DNA: TGCAGTGCTAGAGAAACTGGACTAGTCTTAGATACGCAGTATTTT. It codes for CSARETGLVLDTQYF.

This sequence joins TRBV20-1 and TRBJ2-7; D gene ambiguous. V lost 0 bases and J lost 2, with 8 bases in between. The CDR3 is 13 residues long. CDR1 is DFQATT and CDR2 is SNEGSKA in the germline V gene (reference sequence). In DNA, the CDR3 is TGCAGTGCTAGAGATGATCCCACCTACGAGCAGTACTTC. Residues: CSARDDPTYEQYF.

V usage is TRBV6-2 or TRBV6-3 and J usage is TRBJ2-1; TRBD2 is a possible D gene (6 bases). The CDR3 is 17 residues long. Germline V gene lookup returns CDR1 MNHEY and CDR2 SVGEGT. V dropped 0 bases and J dropped 7 bases, with 19 bases sitting between them. The chain's CDR3 is CASSYSGRERVLNEQFF. CDR3 sequence (DNA): TGTGCCAGCAGTTACTCGGGTCGTGAGCGGGTCCTAAATGAGCAGTTCTTC.

This clonotype was seen many times. V is TRBV29-1 and J is TRBJ2-1, with 9 bases lining up with TRBD2. V gave up 7 bases and J gave up 4 bases; unmatched junction bases: 5. The CDR3 sequence is 13 residues long. Looked up from germline, CDR1 is SQVTM and CDR2 is ANQGSEA. The CDR3 sequence: CSAATSGYNEQFF. CDR3 DNA: TGCAGCGCCGCGACTAGCGGTTACAATGAGCAGTTCTTC.

This clonotype was counted a single time. The chain's CDR3 is CASSQLESTDTQYF. Written as DNA, the CDR3 is TGTGCCAGCAGTCAGTTGGAGTCCACAGATACGCAGTATTTT. The chain carries TRBV2 and TRBJ2-3, with D hard to call. CDR1 is SNHLY, CDR2 FYNNEI, per germline. Trimming pared 5 bases from V and 2 bases from J, leaving 11 bases between. The CDR3 is 14 residues long.

V usage is TRBV29-1 and J usage is TRBJ2-1; no clear D gene. Trimming took 4 bases from V and 2 from J, leaving 18 bases between them. CDR1 SQVTM and CDR2 ANQGSEA come from the germline V gene. This CDR3 has 16 amino acids. The CDR3 sequence is CSVVRFRLPPYNEQFF. CDR3 sequence (DNA): TGCAGCGTTGTCCGCTTCCGGCTGCCCCCCTACAATGAGCAGTTCTTC.

This clonotype showed up many times. V and J are TRBV20-1 and TRBJ2-1, with TRBD2 matching 10 bases. Germline V lookup: CDR1 DFQATT, CDR2 SNEGSKA (reference sequence). This CDR3 spans 16 amino acids. V shed 0 bases, J shed 5 bases, and the junction held 7 bases outside the gene matches. CDR3: CSARDYTSGTHNEQFF. Here the CDR3 DNA reads TGCAGTGCTAGAGACTACACTAGCGGGACTCACAATGAGCAGTTCTTC.

This rearrangement joins TRBV7-2 to TRBJ2-3; 7 bases are a match to TRBD2. The CDR3 totals 15 residues. With 3 bases clipped from V and 2 bases from J, the junction kept 5 bases outside the gene matches. Germline loops: CDR1 SGHTA, CDR2 FQGNSA. CDR3 region: CASSFQTSNTDTQYF. The CDR3 DNA sequence: TGTGCCAGCAGCTTTCAGACTAGCAACACAGATACGCAGTATTTT.

The CDR3 spells CASSVITSGGELFF. The CDR3 nucleotides are TGTGCCAGCAGCGTCATAACTAGCGGCGGGGAGCTGTTTTTT. The chain recombines TRBV6-1 with TRBJ2-2; 8 bases line up with TRBD2. The germline V gene has CDR1 MNHNS and CDR2 SASEGT. There are 14 residues in the CDR3. J lost 7 bases, V lost 6 bases, and 7 bases had no gene match.

This clonotype has at least ten counts. CDR3 sequence (DNA): TGTGCCAGCAGCCAAGGGGGGCCCGATACGCAGTATTTT. Amino acids: CASSQGGPDTQYF. This chain links TRBV3-1 with TRBJ2-3; TRBD1 might be the D (6 bases). Between the trimmed V and J ends, which lost 1 base and 6 bases, there was a span of 8 bases. The CDR3 covers 13 residues. CDR1 and CDR2 from the germline V gene are LGHDT and YNNKEL (reference sequence).

This clonotype was counted a few times. The gene calls are TRBV6-1 and TRBJ2-1, with unresolved D. The germline gives CDR1 MNHNS, CDR2 SASEGT. Trimming cost V 3 bases and J 4 bases, with 7 bases left between them. The CDR3 contains 13 residues. The CDR3 spells CASSEVGYNEQFF. CDR3 DNA sequence: TGTGCCAGCAGTGAGGTGGGATACAATGAGCAGTTCTTC.

J is TRBJ2-3 and V is TRBV20-1; unclear D gene. Deletions cut 0 bases from V and 8 bases from J, with 6 bases between. Germline CDR1 is DFQATT and CDR2 is SNEGSKA (reference sequence). CDR3 size: 11 residues. DNA of the CDR3: TGCAGTGCTAGAGATCCCGCTACGCAGTATTTT. Translation gives CSARDPATQYF.

The rearrangement joins TRBV28 to TRBJ2-2; no clear D gene. V lost 9 bases to trimming and J lost 1 base, with 12 bases between them. Germline values: CDR1 MDHEN, CDR2 SYDVKM. This CDR3 is 14 amino acids long. CDR3 nucleotides: TGTGCCAGTCAACCCTCGATGAACACCGGGGAGCTGTTTTTT. Protein: CASQPSMNTGELFF.

V usage is TRBV25-1 and J usage is TRBJ2-3; D remains unclear. This CDR3 contains 14 residues. Trimming shortened V by 4 bases and J by 2 bases, and 10 bases separated the two germline ends. Germline V CDR1 and CDR2: MGHDK, SYGVNS. The CDR3 DNA follows: TGTGCCAGCAGTGCCGCCACCTCCACAGATACGCAGTATTTT. Its protein product is CASSAATSTDTQYF.

This clonotype was counted a few times. The genes are TRBV20-1 and TRBJ1-2, with TRBD1 as a possible D gene (6 bases). V lost 8 bases and J 9 bases, leaving 7 bases between the germline ends. Germline V gene data show CDR1 as DFQATT and CDR2 as SNEGSKA (reference sequence). The CDR3 runs 8 residues. CDR3 sequence (DNA): TGCAGTACAGGGAGCTACACCTTC. Amino acid sequence: CSTGSYTF.

The chain has TRBV20-1 and TRBJ2-7; D unresolved. V lost 3 bases and J lost 2, with 8 bases in between. Per germline, CDR1 DFQATT and CDR2 SNEGSKA (reference sequence). CDR3 length equals 12 residues. CDR3 in DNA: TGCAGTGCTAGGCGCACTGCCTACGAGCAGTACTTC. It translates to CSARRTAYEQYF.

This clonotype was counted many times. CDR3: CATDSKAQYF. CDR3 nucleotide sequence: TGTGCCACCGACTCGAAGGCCCAGTACTTC. The chain combines TRBV24-1 with TRBJ2-5; no definite D call. This CDR3 is 10 amino acids long. The germline V gene encodes CDR1 KGHDR and CDR2 SFDVKD. V gave up 9 bases and J gave up 9 bases, with 10 bases separating them.

V and J are TRBV7-8 and TRBJ1-1; D is unclear. The CDR3 spans 14 residues. Trimming removed 3 bases at V and 0 bases at J, with 8 bases between. CDR1 is SGHVS and CDR2 is FQNEAQ in the germline V gene. CDR3 in DNA: TGTGCCAGCAGCTTCTCTAGGGTGAACACTGAAGCTTTCTTT. Translating gives CASSFSRVNTEAFF.

The V call is TRBV11-2, the J call TRBJ2-1; 7 bases fit TRBD2. Trimming cost V 4 bases and J 4 bases; bases outside gene matches: 10. This CDR3 region has 16 residues. Germline V lookup: CDR1 SGHAT, CDR2 FQNNGV. The CDR3, as DNA: TGTGCCAGCAGCTCAGGGTGGCTAGCGGTATACAATGAGCAGTTCTTC. Translated: CASSSGWLAVYNEQFF.

V gene TRBV29-1 combines with J gene TRBJ2-1, with 9 bases identical to TRBD1. CDR1 is SQVTM, CDR2 ANQGSEA, per germline. The CDR3 extends over 12 amino acids. The V segment lost 6 bases and the J segment 8 bases; nucleotides outside the gene matches: 5. This CDR3 is CSVRDRAHEQFF. CDR3 nucleotide sequence: TGCAGCGTACGGGACAGGGCCCATGAGCAGTTCTTC.

The V gene is TRBV10-3, the J gene TRBJ2-5; 8 nucleotides line up with TRBD2. The ends lost 7 bases at V and 3 bases at J; junction bases unmatched: 10. This CDR3 has 15 amino acids. Germline V gives CDR1 ENHRY, CDR2 SYGVKD. CDR3 loop: CAIKFSGSGEETQYF. CDR3 DNA: TGTGCCATCAAGTTCAGCGGGAGCGGGGAAGAGACCCAGTACTTC.

This chain uses TRBV29-1 with TRBJ2-7; 9 nucleotides line up with TRBD1. V lost 0 bases and J lost 1; bases outside the gene matches: 4. The CDR3 loop spans 15 amino acids. Germline V gives CDR1 SQVTM, CDR2 ANQGSEA. CDR3 DNA sequence: TGCAGCGTTGAAGATCGCGGGACAGGGTCCTACGAGCAGTACTTC. Translation: CSVEDRGTGSYEQYF.

This clonotype came up many times. CDR3 coding DNA: TGTGCCAGCAGCCCGGCCTACACCGGGGAGCTGTTTTTT. Amino acids: CASSPAYTGELFF. The V and J genes are TRBV12-3 or TRBV12-4 and TRBJ2-2; D uncertain. Trimming cost V 6 bases and J 3 bases, with 8 bases left between them. The CDR3 contains 13 residues.

In this sample, this clonotype turned up many times. This chain connects TRBV27 to TRBJ2-7; 9 nucleotides match TRBD2. The V and J ends lost 2 bases and 0 bases, in that order; junction bases with no gene match: 5. Germline CDR1 is MNHEY and CDR2 is SMNVEV (reference sequence). The CDR3 loop spans 16 amino acids. The CDR3 nucleotides are TGTGCCAGCAGTTTAAGAGGCGGGAGGGCCTCCTACGAGCAGTACTTC. Encoded protein: CASSLRGGRASYEQYF.